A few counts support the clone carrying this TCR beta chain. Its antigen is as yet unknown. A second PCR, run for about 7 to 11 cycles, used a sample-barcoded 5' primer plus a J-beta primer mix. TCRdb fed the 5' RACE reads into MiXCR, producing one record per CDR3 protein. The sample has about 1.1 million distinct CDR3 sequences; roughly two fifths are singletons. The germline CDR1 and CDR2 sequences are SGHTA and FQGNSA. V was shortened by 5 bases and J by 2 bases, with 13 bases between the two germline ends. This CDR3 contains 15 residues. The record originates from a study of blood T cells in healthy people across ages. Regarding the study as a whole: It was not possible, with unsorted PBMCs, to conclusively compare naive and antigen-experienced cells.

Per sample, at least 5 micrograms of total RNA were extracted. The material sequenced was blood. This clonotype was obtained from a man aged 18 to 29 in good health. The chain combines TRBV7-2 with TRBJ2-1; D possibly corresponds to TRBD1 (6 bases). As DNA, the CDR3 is TGTGCCAGCAGCACCGGACAGTATGCCTACAATGAGCAGTTCTTC. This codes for CASSTGQYAYNEQFF.